These 31 T cell receptor beta chains share one sample of origin, sequenced in a study of control samples from healthy donors and cancer patients. Repertoires were generated with immunoSEQ multiplex PCR, while TCRdb's copy carries only in-frame clones and drops some. The sample carries 100,000 to 150,000 clones, around 86% recorded once. The sample consisted of blood. The receptors shown here come from a man in his forties or fifties in good health.

DNA for the CDR3: TGTGCCTGGAGTGTAACTGGCACCGGGGAGCTGTTTTTT. This codes for CAWSVTGTGELFF. V gene TRBV30 combines with J gene TRBJ2-2; D is unclear. The CDR3 covers 13 residues. Germline V CDR1 and CDR2: GTSNPN, SVGIG (reference sequence). V dropped 0 bases and J dropped 4 bases, with 6 bases sitting between them.

The chain joins TRBV29-1 to TRBJ1-1, with a weak D call TRBD1 (6 bases). The germline V gene has CDR1 SQVTM and CDR2 ANQGSEA. The CDR3 extends over 12 amino acids. Trimming took 4 bases from V and 5 from J, leaving 11 bases between them. The CDR3 sequence: CSVARGQTEAFF. In nucleotides, the CDR3 is TGCAGCGTTGCCCGGGGGCAAACTGAAGCTTTCTTT.

V gene TRBV5-5 combines with J gene TRBJ2-1; D possibly corresponds to TRBD1 (6 bases). Trimming took 4 bases from V and 6 from J, leaving 20 bases between them. The CDR3 is 16 amino acids. The germline V gene encodes CDR1 SGHKS and CDR2 YYEKEE (reference sequence). CDR3 DNA sequence: TGTGCCAGCAGCGGAGGACGGGACACCCCACGCAATGAGCAGTTCTTC. Translating it yields CASSGGRDTPRNEQFF.

This clone appeared once. The chain couples TRBV29-1 to TRBJ1-5; the D gene is possibly TRBD1 (5 bases). Germline CDR1 is SQVTM and CDR2 is ANQGSEA. CDR3 length equals 12 residues. The V gene lost 0 bases and the J gene lost 11 bases, with 11 bases spanning the gap. The CDR3 DNA follows: TGCAGCGTTGAAGACAGGACGGGGGCCCAGCATTTT. Its translation: CSVEDRTGAQHF.

The chain uses TRBV30 and TRBJ1-5; tentative D call: TRBD1 (5 bases). The germline gives CDR1 GTSNPN, CDR2 SVGIG (reference sequence). The CDR3 is 13 amino acids. V lost 4 bases and J 9 bases, leaving 16 bases between the germline ends. Written as DNA, the CDR3 is TGTGCCTGGACGGGGGGGGGTGCCGCGCCCCAGCATTTT. Encoded protein: CAWTGGGAAPQHF.

V usage is TRBV14 and J usage is TRBJ2-1; the match to TRBD2 covers 7 bases. This CDR3 is 16 amino acids long. The germline V gene encodes CDR1 SGHDN and CDR2 FVKESK. Trimming at V came to 0 bases and at J to 4 bases, leaving 6 bases not matched to a gene. DNA for the CDR3: TGTGCCAGCAGCCAAGATTTAGCGGGCGCTTACAATGAGCAGTTCTTC. It codes for CASSQDLAGAYNEQFF. The whole variable domain, remainder taken from reference TRBV14 and TRBJ2-1, is EAGVTQFPSHSVIEKGQTVTLRCDPISGHDNLYWYRRVMGKEIKFLLHFVKESKQDESGMPNNRFLAERTGGTYSTLKVQPAELEDSGVYFCASSQDLAGAYNEQFFGPGTRLTVL.

The chain recombines TRBV9 with TRBJ1-6; no definite D call. In germline, CDR1 is SGDLS, CDR2 YYNGEE. This CDR3 contains 16 residues. V dropped 0 bases and J dropped 2 bases, with 9 bases sitting between them. In nucleotides, the CDR3 is TGTGCCAGCAGCGTAGAATCCGATACCTATAATTCACCCCTCCACTTT. Amino acids: CASSVESDTYNSPLHF.

The CDR3 nucleotides read TGTGCCAGCAAGCGGCAGGACACGCTACGCAATCAGCCCCAGCATTTT. Translation gives CASKRQDTLRNQPQHF. The chain employs TRBV2 and TRBJ1-5; possible D gene TRBD1, 5 bases. V was shortened by 7 bases and J by 2 bases, with 18 bases between the two germline ends. This CDR3 is 16 amino acids long. CDR1 is SNHLY, CDR2 FYNNEI, per germline.

The V call is TRBV2, the J call TRBJ2-1; D is undetermined. V dropped 4 bases and J dropped 6 bases, with 10 bases sitting between them. CDR3 size: 13 residues. Germline loops: CDR1 SNHLY, CDR2 FYNNEI. CDR3 in amino acids: CASSVTPFNEQFF. CDR3 DNA: TGTGCCAGCAGTGTTACCCCCTTCAATGAGCAGTTCTTC.

The CDR3 spells CASSAAGTSNMEGGYTF. CDR3 in DNA: TGTGCCAGCAGCGCGGCGGGCACAAGCAACATGGAAGGCGGCTACACCTTC. V and J are TRBV11-3 and TRBJ1-2; D is unresolved. V was cut by 5 bases and J by 8 bases, with 27 bases left in between. Per the germline V gene, CDR1 is SGHNT and CDR2 is YENEEA. This CDR3 has 17 residues.

The rearrangement joins TRBV4-3 to TRBJ2-7; 7 bases fit TRBD2. There are 16 residues in the CDR3. V was clipped by 0 bases and J by 3 bases; unmatched bases: 8. CDR1 LGHNA and CDR2 YSLEER come from the germline V gene. Here the CDR3 DNA reads TGCGCCAGCAGCCAAGAACTGGGAGGGCGGCACTACGAGCAGTACTTC. Translation: CASSQELGGRHYEQYF.

J is TRBJ2-7 and V is TRBV7-9, with D perhaps matching TRBD1 (6 bases). The ends were cut back, 7 bases at V and 2 bases at J, with 21 bases in the middle. The CDR3 runs to 16 residues. CDR1 and CDR2 from the germline V gene are SEHNR and FQNEAQ (reference sequence). CDR3 region: CASTPSPAGATYEQYF. For the CDR3, the DNA is TGTGCCAGCACTCCAAGCCCCGCAGGGGCGACCTACGAGCAGTACTTC.

The CDR3 is CASSSTGGAASPLHF. In DNA, the CDR3 is TGTGCCAGCAGCTCCACAGGGGGCGCGGCGTCACCCCTCCACTTT. The rearrangement joins TRBV11-2 to TRBJ1-6; 9 bases match TRBD1. Unmatched junction bases numbered 8, after V lost 4 bases and J lost 10 bases. This CDR3 region has 15 residues. The germline V gene encodes CDR1 SGHAT and CDR2 FQNNGV. The variable domain in full, completed from reference TRBV11-2 and TRBJ1-6, reads EAGVAQSPRYKIIEKRQSVAFWCNPISGHATLYWYQQILGQGPKLLIQFQNNGVVDDSQLPKDRFSAERLKGVDSTLKIQPAKLEDSAVYLCASSSTGGAASPLHFGNGTRLTVT.

V is TRBV7-2 and J is TRBJ2-3; perhaps TRBD2 as D (6 bases). The V end was cut by 3 bases, the J end by 4 bases, with 23 bases between. There are 18 residues in the CDR3. Germline values: CDR1 SGHTA, CDR2 FQGNSA. The CDR3 sequence: CASSLKGWGVAVADTQYF. The CDR3 coding sequence is TGTGCCAGCAGCTTGAAAGGATGGGGTGTAGCGGTGGCAGATACGCAGTATTTT.

This clone was recorded only once. The V and J genes are TRBV4-3 and TRBJ2-2, with 12 bases identical to TRBD2. The germline gives CDR1 LGHNA, CDR2 YSLEER. This CDR3 has 17 amino acids. The trim removed 1 base at V and 3 bases at J, leaving 3 bases unmatched. CDR3 DNA: TGCGCCAGCAGCCAAGGACTAGCGGGGGATCACACCGGGGAGCTGTTTTTT. Amino acid sequence: CASSQGLAGDHTGELFF.

The sample holds one count of this clone. V is TRBV10-3 and J is TRBJ1-6; TRBD1 aligns across 9 bases. The CDR3 runs 17 residues. With 0 bases clipped from V and 7 bases from J, the junction kept 7 bases outside the gene matches. Germline-derived CDR1 and CDR2 are ENHRY and SYGVKD. CDR3 nucleotides: TGTGCCATCAGTGAGTCCCCCCCGGGACAGGGAAATTCACCCCTCCACTTT. Translated, it gives CAISESPPGQGNSPLHF.

The chain links TRBV6-5 to TRBJ1-6; 7 bases are a match to TRBD1. V gave up 6 bases and J gave up 10 bases; unmatched junction bases: 12. This CDR3 spans 15 amino acids. The germline V gene encodes CDR1 MNHEY and CDR2 SVGAGI. CDR3 nucleotides: TGTGCCAGCAGCGGGAAAACTACAGGGGCGTCACCCCTCCACTTT. Residues: CASSGKTTGASPLHF.

The chain joins TRBV12-3 or TRBV12-4 to TRBJ2-7; 7 nucleotides line up with TRBD1. This CDR3 spans 11 amino acids. V was pared by 7 bases and J by 9 bases, with 6 bases of the junction left unmatched. CDR3 sequence: CASTYRGRQYF. The CDR3 DNA is TGTGCCAGCACCTACAGGGGTAGGCAGTACTTC.

The chain recombines TRBV2 with TRBJ1-4; TRBD1 aligns across 11 bases. The J segment lost 5 bases and the V segment lost 4 bases, leaving 6 bases of the junction unmatched. CDR1 and CDR2 from the germline V gene are SNHLY and FYNNEI. The CDR3 has 16 amino acids. CDR3 amino acids: CASSAGTGGRNEKLFF. CDR3 nucleotides: TGTGCCAGCAGTGCGGGGACAGGGGGACGAAATGAAAAACTGTTTTTT.

The V and J genes are TRBV11-2 and TRBJ2-3; 7 bases agree with TRBD1. Looked up from germline, CDR1 is SGHAT and CDR2 is FQNNGV. V lost 5 bases to trimming and J lost 2 bases; unmatched junction nucleotides: 4. The CDR3 extends over 14 amino acids. The CDR3 bases are TGTGCCAGCAGCACGGACAGGTACACAGATACGCAGTATTTT. Its translation is CASSTDRYTDTQYF. The full variable domain, rest sourced from reference TRBV11-2 and TRBJ2-3, is EAGVAQSPRYKIIEKRQSVAFWCNPISGHATLYWYQQILGQGPKLLIQFQNNGVVDDSQLPKDRFSAERLKGVDSTLKIQPAKLEDSAVYLCASSTDRYTDTQYFGPGTRLTVL.

This clone appeared a single time. The chain combines TRBV7-3 with TRBJ2-5; D possibly corresponds to TRBD2 (6 bases). The V and J ends lost 5 bases and 5 bases respectively, with 12 bases between them. CDR1 SGHTA and CDR2 FQGTGA come from the germline V gene. The length of the CDR3 is 13 residues. The CDR3 loop is CASSTSGLETQYF. The CDR3 DNA sequence: TGTGCCAGCAGCACAAGCGGGCTGGAGACCCAGTACTTC.

This chain uses TRBV6-2 or TRBV6-3 with TRBJ2-1; D is unclear. Germline V gene data show CDR1 as MNHEY and CDR2 as SVGEGT. V was trimmed by 5 bases and J by 5 bases, leaving 10 bases between them. The CDR3 consists of 13 residues. The CDR3 DNA follows: TGTGCCAGCAGTCCCAGGCCAAACAATGAGCAGTTCTTC. Protein sequence: CASSPRPNNEQFF.

The chain combines TRBV7-2 with TRBJ1-2; 7 nucleotides match TRBD1. Per the germline V gene, CDR1 is SGHTA and CDR2 is FQGNSA. The J segment lost 7 bases and the V segment lost 2 bases, leaving 4 bases of the junction unmatched. The CDR3 contains 13 residues. This CDR3 is CASSLTGAGGYTF. The CDR3, as DNA: TGTGCCAGCAGCTTAACAGGGGCTGGTGGCTACACCTTC. The entire variable domain, with the rest obtained from reference TRBV7-2 and TRBJ1-2, is as follows: GAGVSQSPSNKVTEKGKDVELRCDPISGHTALYWYRQSLGQGLEFLIYFQGNSAPDKSGLPSDRFSAERTGGSVSTLTIQRTQQEDSAVYLCASSLTGAGGYTFGSGTRLTVV.

The CDR3 DNA sequence: TGTGCCAGCAGTCCGTTGACAGGAAACACCATATATTTT. Amino acids: CASSPLTGNTIYF. The chain links TRBV27 to TRBJ1-3, with D unresolved. The CDR3 loop spans 13 amino acids. Per the germline V gene, CDR1 is MNHEY and CDR2 is SMNVEV (reference sequence). The V end lost 5 bases, the J end lost 4 bases, and 9 bases lay between the germline ends.

The chain has TRBV7-2 and TRBJ1-5; D gene ambiguous. The CDR3 consists of 14 residues. CDR1 is SGHTA and CDR2 is FQGNSA in the germline V gene. V dropped 2 bases and J dropped 2 bases, with 7 bases sitting between them. The CDR3 DNA follows: TGTGCCAGCAGCTTACTCCGAGGCAATCAGCCCCAGCATTTT. Translation gives CASSLLRGNQPQHF.

The chain has TRBV7-9 and TRBJ2-1, with D possibly matching TRBD1 (6 bases). CDR3 length equals 15 residues. With 7 bases removed from V and 3 bases from J, the gap between germline ends came to 16 bases. Germline V gene lookup returns CDR1 SEHNR and CDR2 FQNEAQ (reference sequence). CDR3 in amino acids: CASNPVGAGYNEQFF. For the CDR3, the DNA is TGTGCCAGCAACCCAGTGGGGGCGGGCTACAATGAGCAGTTCTTC.

J is TRBJ2-4 and V is TRBV5-6, with D perhaps matching TRBD2 (6 bases). The CDR3 runs 16 residues. Trimming removed 1 base at V and 1 base at J, with 12 bases between. Looked up from germline, CDR1 is SGHDT and CDR2 is YYEEEE. CDR3 in amino acids: CASSLRFSGAKNIQYF. DNA for the CDR3: TGTGCCAGCAGCTTGAGGTTCAGCGGGGCCAAAAACATTCAGTACTTC.

The chain combines TRBV24-1 with TRBJ2-5; the D gene is possibly TRBD1 (6 bases). Germline V gives CDR1 KGHDR, CDR2 SFDVKD. This CDR3 region has 14 residues. V dropped 5 bases and J dropped 10 bases, with 19 bases sitting between them. Here the CDR3 DNA reads TGTGCCACCAGTGTCGCCGGTACAGGGACCAGCCAGTACTTC. Protein product: CATSVAGTGTSQYF.

V is TRBV7-2 and J is TRBJ2-1, with unresolved D. The CDR3 is made up of 16 amino acids. V lost 5 bases and J lost 0, with 14 bases in between. CDR1 SGHTA and CDR2 FQGNSA come from the germline V gene. CDR3 amino acids: CASSTQALSSYNEQFF. CDR3 DNA sequence: TGTGCCAGCAGCACACAAGCCCTGAGCTCCTACAATGAGCAGTTCTTC.

In the case of this clone: The sample has other DNA sequences that encode this CDR3 too. The chain recombines TRBV20-1 with TRBJ1-1; D is unclear. Looked up from germline, CDR1 is DFQATT and CDR2 is SNEGSKA (reference sequence). This CDR3 contains 11 residues. The V gene lost 3 bases and the J gene lost 1 base, with 3 bases spanning the gap. The CDR3 region has the DNA TGCAGTGCTAGCCAGAACACTGAAGCTTTCTTT. It translates to CSASQNTEAFF.

The chain recombines TRBV5-1 with TRBJ1-2; no clear D gene. The V gene lost 0 bases and the J gene lost 3 bases, with 12 bases spanning the gap. CDR1 SGHRS and CDR2 YFSETQ come from the germline V gene. This CDR3 is built from 15 residues. The CDR3 region has the DNA TGCGCCAGCAGCTTGGGGGCTACTCGTCACTATGGCTACACCTTC. It is translated as CASSLGATRHYGYTF.